This T cell receptor beta chain was profiled in a study of graft-versus-host responses after intestinal transplantation. The overall study: Those transplanted obtained multivisceral, liver-intestinal, or isolated intestinal grafts. Anti-thymocyte globulin induction was given to all recipients, followed by tacrolimus and steroids for 2 to 4 years.

Study results and caveats: Analysis identified GvH clones in recipient marrow, with some appearing first in ileum or blood.

CDR3 length: 13 amino acids. Germline values: CDR1 GTSNPN, CDR2 SVGIG (reference sequence). The germline V and J ends were trimmed by 2 bases and 2 bases, with 7 bases remaining between them. Concerning this clone itself: Its target is not known.

Using immunoSEQ multiplex PCR, the repertoire was profiled, and TCRdb retains in-frame clones only, with some absent. The sample lists some 48,000 clones, roughly 80% seen once, with 0.45% to 0.55% in the top ten. The sequence was collected from a human donor who was the organ donor for an intestinal transplant. The source was unstimulated CD4+ T cells sorted from spleen or lymph node cells, collected before transplant. The chain links TRBV30 to TRBJ2-1, with a possible D match to TRBD2 (5 bases). CDR3 residues: CAWSPGTYNEQFF. The CDR3 DNA reads as TGTGCCTGGAGTCCCGGGACCTACAATGAGCAGTTCTTC.